These 16 T cell receptor beta chains were all obtained from the same sample, sequenced in a study of graft-versus-host responses after intestinal transplantation. Using immunoSEQ multiplex PCR, the repertoire was profiled, and TCRdb retains in-frame clones only, with some absent. The sample contains some 7,100 clones, 97% of which appear only once. The sample was PBMCs, taken 23 days after intestinal transplant. The source of these receptors is a human patient who received an intestinal transplant, so some T cells may come from the graft donor.

The chain couples TRBV19 to TRBJ2-7, with D perhaps TRBD2 (5 bases). The V end was cut by 3 bases, the J end by 4 bases, with 13 bases between. The CDR3 covers 14 residues. Germline assignment: CDR1 LNHDA and CDR2 SQIVND (reference sequence). The CDR3 protein is CASSISGSQYEQYF. DNA of the CDR3: TGTGCCAGTAGTATCAGTGGGAGTCAATACGAGCAGTACTTC. The variable domain in full, with the rest retrieved from reference TRBV19 and TRBJ2-7, is DGGITQSPKYLFRKEGQNVTLSCEQNLNHDAMYWYRQDPGQGLRLIYYSQIVNDFQKGDIAEGYSVSREKKESFPLTVTSAQKNPTAFYLCASSISGSQYEQYFGPGTRLTVT.

This CDR3 is CASSRGQSNQPQHF. The CDR3 coding sequence is TGTGCCAGCTCACGTGGACAGTCCAATCAGCCCCAGCATTTT. The rearrangement uses TRBV18 and TRBJ1-5; maybe TRBD1 (6 bases). V shed 4 bases and J shed 3 bases, with 10 bases lying between them. Looked up from germline, CDR1 is KGHSH and CDR2 is LQKENI. This CDR3 contains 14 residues. The entire variable domain, with the rest obtained from reference TRBV18 and TRBJ1-5, is as follows: NAGVMQNPRHLVRRRGQEARLRCSPMKGHSHVYWYRQLPEEGLKFMVYLQKENIIDESGMPKERFSAEFPKEGPSILRIQQVVRGDSAAYFCASSRGQSNQPQHFGDGTRLSIL.

The chain links TRBV28 to TRBJ2-1; 12 positions match TRBD2. After removal of 3 bases from V and 4 bases from J, the junction contained 4 bases not matched to a gene. This CDR3 is 16 amino acids long. CDR1 is MDHEN and CDR2 is SYDVKM in the germline V gene. CDR3 amino acids: CASSLLLAGGYNEQFF. CDR3 nucleotides: TGTGCCAGCAGTTTGCTACTAGCGGGAGGATACAATGAGCAGTTCTTC.

The chain has TRBV7-6 and TRBJ2-1; TRBD2 aligns across 7 bases. The V gene's germline CDR1 is SGHVS and CDR2 FNYEAQ. The CDR3 length is 16 residues. Trimming removed 1 base from V and 5 bases from J; junction bases left unmatched: 8. The CDR3 sequence is CASSLVRAGANNEQFF. DNA of the CDR3: TGTGCCAGCAGCTTAGTTAGGGCGGGAGCAAACAATGAGCAGTTCTTC.

The chain uses TRBV19 and TRBJ2-7; 8 positions agree with TRBD2. CDR3 length equals 12 residues. CDR1 and CDR2 from the germline V gene are LNHDA and SQIVND (reference sequence). V gave up 9 bases and J gave up 5 bases; unmatched junction bases: 6. CDR3 loop: CASREGANEQYF. CDR3 coding DNA: TGTGCCAGCCGGGAGGGCGCCAACGAGCAGTACTTC.

The chain carries TRBV2 and TRBJ2-7; D might be TRBD1 (6 bases). Trimming took 6 bases from V and 2 from J, leaving 20 bases between them. Germline V gene sequence: CDR1 SNHLY, CDR2 FYNNEI. This CDR3 region has 16 residues. In DNA, the CDR3 is TGTGCCAGCAGCGCCTCCCGGACAGAACCAGCCTACGAGCAGTACTTC. The encoded protein is CASSASRTEPAYEQYF.

CDR3 nucleotide sequence: TGTGCCAGCAGCTTAACGCCAGGGGGAGGGACCGGGGAGCTGTTTTTT. It specifies CASSLTPGGGTGELFF. This chain connects TRBV11-1 to TRBJ2-2, with D perhaps given as TRBD1 or TRBD2 (7 bases each). Germline V lookup: CDR1 SGHAT, CDR2 FQDESV (reference sequence). This CDR3 comprises 16 residues. Trimming took 2 bases from V and 5 from J, leaving 15 bases between them. The full variable domain, rest sourced from reference TRBV11-1 and TRBJ2-2, is EAEVAQSPRYKITEKSQAVAFWCDPISGHATLYWYRQILGQGPELLVQFQDESVVDDSQLPKDRFSAERLKGVDSTLKIQPAELGDSAMYLCASSLTPGGGTGELFFGEGSRLTVL.

The chain joins TRBV27 to TRBJ2-3, with 12 positions matching TRBD1. With V trimmed by 0 bases and J by 7 bases, 5 bases remained unmatched. The CDR3 runs to 16 residues. The germline CDR1 and CDR2 sequences are MNHEY and SMNVEV (reference sequence). The CDR3 here is CASSLSGTGGANTQYF. The CDR3 DNA follows: TGTGCCAGCAGTTTATCGGGGACAGGGGGCGCGAATACGCAGTATTTT.

This clone was found a few times. The V call is TRBV12-2, the J call TRBJ2-5; TRBD2, the D gene given by the table, was not confirmed from the DNA. TRBV12-2 is a known pseudogene. The CDR3 consists of 15 residues. Here the CDR3 reads CASRLAELDQETQYF. Here the CDR3 DNA reads TGTGCAAGTCGCTTAGCGGAGCTGGATCAAGAGACCCAGTACTTC.

The chain is built from TRBV28 and TRBJ2-5; D may be TRBD2 (7 bases). This CDR3 comprises 17 residues. Trimming left V 6 bases short and J 5 bases short, with 25 bases between. Per the germline V gene, CDR1 is MDHEN and CDR2 is SYDVKM. Here the CDR3 DNA reads TGTGCCAGCAGCACCAATCGAGCTGGCGGGGGCCTGGAGACCCAGTACTTC. Its protein is CASSTNRAGGGLETQYF.

The chain couples TRBV6-5 to TRBJ2-2; D remains ambiguous. CDR1 and CDR2 from the germline V gene are MNHEY and SVGAGI. The CDR3 contains 13 residues. The germline V and J ends were trimmed by 2 bases and 5 bases, with 6 bases remaining between them. CDR3 loop: CASSYRLTGELFF. The CDR3 DNA is TGTGCCAGCAGTTACAGGCTAACCGGGGAGCTGTTTTTT.

CDR3 loop: CASSAPGLADDNEQFF. The CDR3, as DNA: TGTGCCAGCAGTGCTCCGGGACTAGCGGACGACAATGAGCAGTTCTTC. The chain couples TRBV2 to TRBJ2-1; 11 nucleotides match TRBD2. CDR3 length: 16 residues. V lost 4 bases, J lost 5 bases, and 7 bases stayed unmatched. Looked up from germline, CDR1 is SNHLY and CDR2 is FYNNEI.

The chain is built from TRBV5-1 and TRBJ1-6, with D possibly matching TRBD1 (6 bases). Germline-derived CDR1 and CDR2 are SGHRS and YFSETQ. V lost 6 bases, J lost 5 bases, and 15 bases lay in between. This CDR3 comprises 15 residues. CDR3 sequence (DNA): TGCGCCAGCACGGAACTACAGGGCAATAATTCACCCCTCCACTTT. It translates to CASTELQGNNSPLHF. Based on the CDR3 plus reference TRBV5-1 and TRBJ1-6, the full variable domain is KAGVTQTPRYLIKTRGQQVTLSCSPISGHRSVSWYQQTPGQGLQFLFEYFSETQRNKGNFPGRFSGRQFSNSRSEMNVSTLELGDSALYLCASTELQGNNSPLHFGNGTRLTVT.

The rearrangement joins TRBV5-1 to TRBJ2-1, with D maybe TRBD2 (6 bases). There are 15 residues in the CDR3. Germline V CDR1 and CDR2: SGHRS, YFSETQ. V lost 1 base, J lost 2 bases, and 10 bases lay in between. CDR3 coding DNA: TGCGCCAGCAGCTTGACTGCGGGAACCTACAATGAGCAGTTCTTC. Its translation is CASSLTAGTYNEQFF.

The rearrangement uses TRBV21-1 and TRBJ2-1; the table calls TRBD2, which could not be checked here. TRBV21-1 is a recognized pseudogene. The length of the CDR3 is 15 residues. CDR3 protein: CASSKGLTPRSQWFF. CDR3 nucleotide sequence: TGTGCCAGCAGCAAAGGACTAACCCCCCGTTCCCAGTGGTTCTTC.

This chain connects TRBV5-1 to TRBJ2-1; 8 nucleotides match TRBD2. Per the germline V gene, CDR1 is SGHRS and CDR2 is YFSETQ. CDR3 length: 19 residues. V shed 0 bases, J shed 9 bases, and the junction held 20 bases outside the gene matches. The CDR3: CASSLVRNSGISFPGEQFF. The CDR3 nucleotides are TGCGCCAGCAGCTTGGTACGGAATAGCGGGATCTCTTTCCCGGGTGAGCAGTTCTTC.